The 22 T cell receptor beta chains below were found in one sample sequenced in a study of vaccination effects on CD4 cells after COVID-19 (dated by TCRdb to the early 2020s). No antigens are known for them. After approximately 11 days of culture, CD4+ T cells were isolated with the EasySep CD4+ T cell isolation kit. Receptor libraries were prepared by the immunoSEQ multiplex PCR assay. Imported from immuneACCESS, the table was reduced by TCRdb to in-frame sequences with V and J called. These copies leave out some clones; in studies compared against another copy, an unresolved V gene accounts for under half, and the cause of the remainder is not known. The sample table holds about 74,000 clones, of which more than 70% were seen once. Roughly 1.9% of the sample is held by the ten biggest clonotypes. The sample in question was CD4+ T cells from PBMCs cultured without peptide, obtained before COVID-19 vaccination. The receptors were sampled from a human donor who received a COVID-19 vaccine.

The V call is TRBV4-1, the J call TRBJ1-5; D remains unclear. Per the germline V gene, CDR1 is MGHRA and CDR2 is YSYEKL. The CDR3 consists of 13 residues. V was clipped by 3 bases and J by 4 bases, with 7 bases between them. Written as DNA, the CDR3 is TGCGCCAGCAGCCACCCATCGAATCAGCCCCAGCATTTT. Protein sequence: CASSHPSNQPQHF.

This sequence joins TRBV14 and TRBJ2-5, with D possibly matching TRBD2 (6 bases). CDR3 length: 13 amino acids. V lost 4 bases to trimming and J lost 5 bases, with 11 bases between them. Germline loops: CDR1 SGHDN, CDR2 FVKESK. CDR3 nucleotides: TGTGCCAGCAGCCGGGGAGGTTGGGAGACCCAGTACTTC. As protein: CASSRGGWETQYF.

The chain employs TRBV6-1 and TRBJ2-3, with D possibly TRBD2 on 6 matching bases. The V gene's germline CDR1 is MNHNS and CDR2 SASEGT. V shed 6 bases and J shed 8 bases, with 21 bases lying between them. The CDR3 loop spans 15 amino acids. DNA of the CDR3: TGTGCCAGCAGACCCCCAGCCTGGGGGGAAGGTACGCAGTATTTT. It is translated as CASRPPAWGEGTQYF.

The chain carries TRBV5-8 and TRBJ2-1; D possibly matches TRBD1 or TRBD2 (5 bases each). Between the trimmed V and J ends, which lost 3 bases and 9 bases, there was a span of 7 bases. The CDR3 loop spans 11 amino acids. The V gene's germline CDR1 is SGHTS and CDR2 YDEGEE. The CDR3 loop is CASSWGSEQFF. DNA for the CDR3: TGTGCCAGCAGCTGGGGGAGTGAGCAGTTCTTC.

The rearrangement joins TRBV28 to TRBJ1-3; 8 nucleotides align to TRBD1. After removal of 8 bases from V and 3 bases from J, the junction contained 9 bases not matched to a gene. CDR3 length equals 15 residues. Germline V CDR1 and CDR2: MDHEN, SYDVKM. The CDR3 nucleotides are TGTGCCAGCGTACTTTCCGGGACAGGTGGAAACACCATATATTTT. Amino acid sequence: CASVLSGTGGNTIYF.

Written as DNA, the CDR3 is TGTGCCGCCGGCCGTGCTGGAGGAGACACCATATATTTT. It encodes CAAGRAGGDTIYF. The chain employs TRBV6-5 and TRBJ1-3, with D hard to call. CDR1 and CDR2 (germline): MNHEY, SVGAGI. V was clipped by 11 bases and J by 8 bases, with 19 bases between them. The CDR3 contains 13 residues.

The gene calls are TRBV5-6 and TRBJ2-7; 10 bases line up with TRBD2. The CDR3 length is 16 residues. Germline V CDR1 and CDR2: SGHDT, YYEEEE. V lost 3 bases and J lost 2; bases outside the gene matches: 8. CDR3 sequence: CASSSKRGGNTYEQYV. DNA for the CDR3: TGTGCCAGCAGCTCAAAGCGGGGGGGTAATACCTACGAGCAGTACGTC.

The gene calls are TRBV5-1 and TRBJ2-1, with 10 positions matching TRBD2. This CDR3 has 18 amino acids. Germline CDR1 reads SGHRS; CDR2 reads YFSETQ. Trimming at V came to 0 bases and at J to 6 bases, leaving 12 bases not matched to a gene. CDR3 residues: CASSLGGLGSGGANEQFF. DNA for the CDR3: TGCGCCAGCAGCTTGGGGGGTCTCGGGAGCGGGGGGGCCAATGAGCAGTTCTTC.

This clone has a handful of counts. This rearrangement joins TRBV2 to TRBJ1-5; tentative D call: TRBD1 (5 bases). CDR1 is SNHLY and CDR2 is FYNNEI in the germline V gene. Trimming took 6 bases from V and 8 from J, leaving 14 bases between them. The CDR3 runs to 13 residues. The CDR3: CASSAPDTKPQHF. The CDR3 region has the DNA TGTGCCAGCAGCGCCCCGGACACCAAGCCCCAGCATTTT.

V usage is TRBV6-2 or TRBV6-3 and J usage is TRBJ1-5, with 9 bases matching TRBD1. This CDR3 comprises 15 residues. V lost 5 bases to trimming and J lost 6 bases; unmatched junction nucleotides: 8. From germline, CDR1 is MNHEY and CDR2 SVGEGT. The CDR3: CASSAGQGVRQPQHF. DNA of the CDR3: TGTGCCAGCAGTGCGGGACAGGGAGTTCGTCAGCCCCAGCATTTT.

V and J are TRBV10-3 and TRBJ2-5; 7 positions match TRBD1. The CDR3 length is 13 residues. Germline CDR1 reads ENHRY; CDR2 reads SYGVKD. Germline trimming cut 6 bases from V and 5 bases from J; bases unmatched to any gene: 6. The DNA for the CDR3 is TGTGCCATCAGCCCTTTGACAGGGGAGACCCAGTACTTC. Residues: CAISPLTGETQYF.

As regards this clone: Other DNA sequences within the sample encode an identical CDR3. The chain carries TRBV7-3 and TRBJ1-1, with D unclear. The CDR3 has 13 residues. V lost 0 bases and J lost 1, with 3 bases in between. Germline-derived CDR1 and CDR2 are SGHTA and FQGTGA. CDR3 nucleotide sequence: TGTGCCAGCAGCTTAACCCCGAACACTGAAGCTTTCTTT. Protein product: CASSLTPNTEAFF.

This chain uses TRBV30 with TRBJ1-4, with D perhaps matching TRBD1 (6 bases). Germline values: CDR1 GTSNPN, CDR2 SVGIG (reference sequence). The CDR3 consists of 13 residues. V was clipped by 0 bases and J by 8 bases, with 10 bases between them. The CDR3 DNA reads TGTGCCTGGAGTGTGTGGGGGCGGGAAAAACTGTTTTTT. This codes for CAWSVWGREKLFF.

The chain uses TRBV28 and TRBJ1-4; D gene unclear. The germline V gene has CDR1 MDHEN and CDR2 SYDVKM. The V end lost 2 bases, the J end lost 7 bases, and 5 bases lay between the germline ends. There are 12 residues in the CDR3. This chain's CDR3 is CASSLEGEKLFF. The CDR3 DNA follows: TGTGCCAGCAGTTTAGAGGGTGAAAAACTGTTTTTT.

This chain joins TRBV7-9 and TRBJ2-7; a weak D match, TRBD2 (5 bases). The germline V gene encodes CDR1 SEHNR and CDR2 FQNEAQ (reference sequence). This CDR3 spans 13 amino acids. Trimming took 3 bases from V and 5 from J, leaving 11 bases between them. CDR3 in amino acids: CASSLEVGDEQYV. The CDR3 DNA reads TGTGCCAGCAGCTTGGAGGTAGGAGACGAGCAGTACGTC.

This rearrangement joins TRBV7-9 to TRBJ2-3; 14 positions match TRBD2. The CDR3 sequence is 15 residues long. Germline lookup yields CDR1 SEHNR and CDR2 FQNEAQ (reference sequence). After removal of 7 bases from V and 4 bases from J, the junction contained 4 bases not matched to a gene. The CDR3 DNA follows: TGTGCCAGCACCAGGACTAGCGGGGGGTCAGATACGCAGTATTTT. It is translated as CASTRTSGGSDTQYF.

CDR3 sequence reads: CASSAGMDYGYTF. CDR3 DNA sequence: TGTGCCAGCAGTGCAGGGATGGACTATGGCTACACCTTC. V and J are TRBV2 and TRBJ1-2; tentative D call: TRBD1 (5 bases). The CDR3 sequence is 13 residues long. Trimming left V 4 bases short and J 3 bases short, with 9 bases between. Germline CDR1 and CDR2: SNHLY and FYNNEI.

V is TRBV10-3 and J is TRBJ2-1; D assignment may be TRBD1 or TRBD2 (5 bases each). Deletions cut 0 bases from V and 7 bases from J, with 13 bases between. Germline V gives CDR1 ENHRY, CDR2 SYGVKD. The CDR3 is made up of 15 amino acids. CDR3 bases: TGTGCCATCAGTGAGTCGGGGACCATTGGGAATGAGCAGTTCTTC. Translation gives CAISESGTIGNEQFF.

The chain has TRBV10-2 and TRBJ2-7, with 9 bases lining up with TRBD1. Germline loops: CDR1 WSHSY, CDR2 SAAADI. J lost 1 base, V lost 2 bases, and 3 bases had no gene match. The CDR3 covers 15 residues. The CDR3 nucleotides are TGCGCCAGCAGTGAGGCGACAGGGGGTTCCTACGAGCAGTACGTC. This sequence encodes CASSEATGGSYEQYV.

V and J are TRBV2 and TRBJ1-2; 9 bases agree with TRBD1. The CDR3 covers 15 residues. V shed 4 bases and J 5 bases; nucleotides not matched to a gene: 8. Germline V gives CDR1 SNHLY, CDR2 FYNNEI. The CDR3 protein is CASSANTGGDYGYTF. CDR3 DNA sequence: TGTGCCAGCAGTGCCAACACAGGGGGCGATTATGGCTACACCTTC.

Only a few counts were recorded for this clone. The chain has TRBV24-1 and TRBJ1-3; unclear D gene. Germline loops: CDR1 KGHDR, CDR2 SFDVKD. Trimming took off 4 bases at V and 5 bases at J, with 17 bases between the two ends. There are 16 residues in the CDR3. CDR3 loop: CATSDIHTESRNTIYF. DNA of the CDR3: TGTGCCACCAGTGACATCCATACAGAATCCCGAAACACCATATATTTT.

J is TRBJ1-2 and V is TRBV28; no definite D call. Germline V CDR1 and CDR2: MDHEN, SYDVKM. The CDR3 extends over 12 amino acids. V dropped 5 bases and J dropped 2 bases, with 6 bases sitting between them. The CDR3 DNA sequence: TGTGCCAGCAGTCGAATAAACTATGGCTACACCTTC. It encodes CASSRINYGYTF.